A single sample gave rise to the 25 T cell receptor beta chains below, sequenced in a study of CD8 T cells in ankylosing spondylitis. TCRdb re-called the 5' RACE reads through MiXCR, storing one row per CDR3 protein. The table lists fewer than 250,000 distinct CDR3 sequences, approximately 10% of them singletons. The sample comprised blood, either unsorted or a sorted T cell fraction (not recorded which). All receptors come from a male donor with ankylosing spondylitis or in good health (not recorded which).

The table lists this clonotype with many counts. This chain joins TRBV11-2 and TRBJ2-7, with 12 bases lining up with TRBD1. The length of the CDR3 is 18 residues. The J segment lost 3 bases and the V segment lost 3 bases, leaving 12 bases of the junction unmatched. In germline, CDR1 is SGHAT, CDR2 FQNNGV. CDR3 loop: CASSFGTGGSNAIYEQYF. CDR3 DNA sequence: TGTGCCAGCAGCTTCGGGACAGGGGGCTCAAACGCCATCTACGAGCAGTACTTC. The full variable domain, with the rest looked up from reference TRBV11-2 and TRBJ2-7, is EAGVAQSPRYKIIEKRQSVAFWCNPISGHATLYWYQQILGQGPKLLIQFQNNGVVDDSQLPKDRFSAERLKGVDSTLKIQPAKLEDSAVYLCASSFGTGGSNAIYEQYFGPGTRLTVT.

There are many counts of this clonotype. DNA for the CDR3: TGTGCCAGCAGCCCGACGATGGGACGAGGGTATTTT. Translated: CASSPTMGRGYF. V gene TRBV7-2 combines with J gene TRBJ2-3; perhaps D is TRBD1 or TRBD2 (5 bases each). V was cut by 5 bases and J by 14 bases, with 17 bases left in between. This CDR3 contains 12 residues. The germline V gene encodes CDR1 SGHTA and CDR2 FQGNSA.

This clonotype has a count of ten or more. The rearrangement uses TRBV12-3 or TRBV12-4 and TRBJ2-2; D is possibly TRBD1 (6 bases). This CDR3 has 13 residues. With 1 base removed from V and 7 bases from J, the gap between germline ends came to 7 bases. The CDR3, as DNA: TGTGCCAGCAGTTTAGGAGGGGGCGGGGAGCTGTTTTTT. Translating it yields CASSLGGGGELFF.

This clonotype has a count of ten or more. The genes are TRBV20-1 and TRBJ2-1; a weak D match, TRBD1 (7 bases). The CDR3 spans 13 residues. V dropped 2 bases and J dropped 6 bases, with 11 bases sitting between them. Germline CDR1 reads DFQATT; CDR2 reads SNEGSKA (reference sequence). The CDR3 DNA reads TGCAGTGCTAGACCCAGGGGGGCCAATGAGCAGTTCTTC. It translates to CSARPRGANEQFF.

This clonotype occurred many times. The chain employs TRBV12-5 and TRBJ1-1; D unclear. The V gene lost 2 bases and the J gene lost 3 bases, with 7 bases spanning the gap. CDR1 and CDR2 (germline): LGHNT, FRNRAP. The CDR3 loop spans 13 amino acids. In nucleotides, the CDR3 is TGTGCTAGTGGTTTGATCCGGGACACTGAAGCTTTCTTT. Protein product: CASGLIRDTEAFF.

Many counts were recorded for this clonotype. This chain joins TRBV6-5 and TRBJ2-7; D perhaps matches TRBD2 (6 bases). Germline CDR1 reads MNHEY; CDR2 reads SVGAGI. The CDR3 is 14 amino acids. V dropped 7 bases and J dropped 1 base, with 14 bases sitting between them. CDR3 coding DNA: TGTGCCAGCAAGGGCTCCGGGGGATCCTACGAGCAGTACTTC. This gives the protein CASKGSGGSYEQYF.

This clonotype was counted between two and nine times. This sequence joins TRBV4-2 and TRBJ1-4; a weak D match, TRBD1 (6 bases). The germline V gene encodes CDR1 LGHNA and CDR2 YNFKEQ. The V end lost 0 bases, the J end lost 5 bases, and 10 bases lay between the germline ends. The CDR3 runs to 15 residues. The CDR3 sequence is CASSQEGQGNEKLFF. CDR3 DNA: TGTGCCAGCAGCCAAGAAGGGCAGGGGAATGAAAAACTGTTTTTT.

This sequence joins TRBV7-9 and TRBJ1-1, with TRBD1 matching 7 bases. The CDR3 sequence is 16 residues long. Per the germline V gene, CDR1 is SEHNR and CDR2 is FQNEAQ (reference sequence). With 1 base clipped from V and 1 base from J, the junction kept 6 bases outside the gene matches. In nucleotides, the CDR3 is TGTGCCAGCAGCTTAGAAGGGGGCCGGAAGAACACTGAAGCTTTCTTT. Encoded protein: CASSLEGGRKNTEAFF.

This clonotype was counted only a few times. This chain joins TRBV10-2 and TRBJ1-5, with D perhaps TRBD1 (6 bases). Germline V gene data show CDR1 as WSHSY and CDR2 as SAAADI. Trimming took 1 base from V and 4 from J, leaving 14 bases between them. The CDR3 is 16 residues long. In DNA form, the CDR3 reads TGCGCCAGCAGTGAGTGGTTGTCAGGGGTAAATCAGCCCCAGCATTTT. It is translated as CASSEWLSGVNQPQHF.

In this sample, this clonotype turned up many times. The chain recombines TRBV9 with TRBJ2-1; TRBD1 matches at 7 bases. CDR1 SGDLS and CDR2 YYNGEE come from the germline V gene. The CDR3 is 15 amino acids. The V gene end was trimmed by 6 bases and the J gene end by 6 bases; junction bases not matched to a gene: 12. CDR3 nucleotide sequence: TGTGCCAGCACCATGTACAGGGGTGGGATCAATGAGCAGTTCTTC. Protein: CASTMYRGGINEQFF.

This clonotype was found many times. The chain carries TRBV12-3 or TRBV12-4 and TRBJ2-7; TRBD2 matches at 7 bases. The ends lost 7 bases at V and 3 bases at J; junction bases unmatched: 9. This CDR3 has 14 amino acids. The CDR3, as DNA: TGTGCCAGCACCCTGGGAGGGAAGGGCTACGAGCAGTACTTC. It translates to CASTLGGKGYEQYF.

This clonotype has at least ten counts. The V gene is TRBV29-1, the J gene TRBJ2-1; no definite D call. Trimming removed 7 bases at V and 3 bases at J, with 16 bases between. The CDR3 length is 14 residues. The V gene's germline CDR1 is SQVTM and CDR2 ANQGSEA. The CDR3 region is CSADAQNLYNEQFF. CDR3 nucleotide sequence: TGCAGCGCTGACGCCCAGAACCTCTACAATGAGCAGTTCTTC.

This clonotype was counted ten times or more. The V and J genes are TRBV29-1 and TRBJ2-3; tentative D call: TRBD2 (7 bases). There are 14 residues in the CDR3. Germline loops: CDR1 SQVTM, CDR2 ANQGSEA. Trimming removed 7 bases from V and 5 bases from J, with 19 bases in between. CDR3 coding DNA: TGCAGCGGCCAATCGGGGGGCGGGGGAGATACGCAGTATTTT. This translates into CSGQSGGGGDTQYF.

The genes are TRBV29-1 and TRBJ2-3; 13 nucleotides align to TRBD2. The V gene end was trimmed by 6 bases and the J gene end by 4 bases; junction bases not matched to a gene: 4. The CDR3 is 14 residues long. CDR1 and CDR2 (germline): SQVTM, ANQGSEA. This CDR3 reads CSVVTSGRADTQYF. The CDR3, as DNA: TGCAGCGTGGTTACTAGCGGGAGGGCAGATACGCAGTATTTT.

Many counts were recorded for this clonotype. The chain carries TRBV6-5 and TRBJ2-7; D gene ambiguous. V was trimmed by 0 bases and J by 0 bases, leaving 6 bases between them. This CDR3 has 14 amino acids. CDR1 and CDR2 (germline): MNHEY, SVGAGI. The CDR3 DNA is TGTGCCAGCAGTTACTCTGGTCTCTCCTACGAGCAGTACTTC. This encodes CASSYSGLSYEQYF.

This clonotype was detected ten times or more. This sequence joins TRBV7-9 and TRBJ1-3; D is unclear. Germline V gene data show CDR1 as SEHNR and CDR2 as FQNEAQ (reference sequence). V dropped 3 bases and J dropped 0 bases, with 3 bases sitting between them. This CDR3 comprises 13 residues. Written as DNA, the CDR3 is TGTGCCAGCAGCTTGCTCTCTGGAAACACCATATATTTT. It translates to CASSLLSGNTIYF.

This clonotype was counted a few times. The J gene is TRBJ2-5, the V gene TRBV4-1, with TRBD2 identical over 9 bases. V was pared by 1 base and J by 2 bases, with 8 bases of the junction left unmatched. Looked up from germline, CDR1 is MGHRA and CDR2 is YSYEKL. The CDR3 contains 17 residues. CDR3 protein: CASSQAPPTSGQETQYF. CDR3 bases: TGCGCCAGCAGCCAAGCCCCTCCGACTAGCGGACAAGAGACCCAGTACTTC.

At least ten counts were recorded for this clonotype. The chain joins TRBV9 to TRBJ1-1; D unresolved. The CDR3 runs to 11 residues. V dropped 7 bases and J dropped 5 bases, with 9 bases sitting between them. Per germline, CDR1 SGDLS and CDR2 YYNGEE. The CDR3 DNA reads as TGTGCCAGCGGATCGGGGACTGAAGCTTTCTTT. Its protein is CASGSGTEAFF.

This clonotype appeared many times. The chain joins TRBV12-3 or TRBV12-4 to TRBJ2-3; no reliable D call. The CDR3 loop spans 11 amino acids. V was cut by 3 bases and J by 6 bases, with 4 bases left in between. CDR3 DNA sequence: TGTGCCAGCAGTTTCGGGGATACGCAGTATTTT. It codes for CASSFGDTQYF.

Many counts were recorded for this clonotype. The CDR3 DNA reads TGCAGTGCTAGTGATACGCTTAACGCGCAGTATTTT. It yields the protein CSASDTLNAQYF. V and J are TRBV20-1 and TRBJ2-3; D uncertain. Germline V CDR1 and CDR2: DFQATT, SNEGSKA (reference sequence). This CDR3 has 12 amino acids. Trimming took off 3 bases at V and 10 bases at J, with 14 bases between the two ends.

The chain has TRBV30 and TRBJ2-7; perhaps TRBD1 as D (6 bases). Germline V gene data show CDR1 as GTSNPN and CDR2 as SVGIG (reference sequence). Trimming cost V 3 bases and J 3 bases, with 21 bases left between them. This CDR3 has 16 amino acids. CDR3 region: CAWSGPLRGSRYEQYF. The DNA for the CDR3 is TGTGCCTGGAGCGGTCCCCTCAGGGGAAGCCGCTACGAGCAGTACTTC.

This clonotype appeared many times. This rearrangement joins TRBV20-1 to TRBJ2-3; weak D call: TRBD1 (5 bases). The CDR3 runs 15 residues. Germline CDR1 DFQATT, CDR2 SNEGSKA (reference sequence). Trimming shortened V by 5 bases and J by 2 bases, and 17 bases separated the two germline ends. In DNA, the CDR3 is TGCAGTGCTCCGAGTTTTAGGGGCGACACAGATACGCAGTATTTT. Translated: CSAPSFRGDTDTQYF.

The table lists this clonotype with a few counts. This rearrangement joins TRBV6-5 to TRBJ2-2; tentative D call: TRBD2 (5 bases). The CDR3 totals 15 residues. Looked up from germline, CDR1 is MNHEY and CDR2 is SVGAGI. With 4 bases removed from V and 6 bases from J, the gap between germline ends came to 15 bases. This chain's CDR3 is CASSSHMEAAGELFF. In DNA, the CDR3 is TGTGCCAGCAGTTCCCATATGGAGGCTGCCGGGGAGCTGTTTTTT.

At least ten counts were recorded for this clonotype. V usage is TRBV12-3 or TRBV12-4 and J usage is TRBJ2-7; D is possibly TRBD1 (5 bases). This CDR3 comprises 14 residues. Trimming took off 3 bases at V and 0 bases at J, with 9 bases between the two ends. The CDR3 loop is CASSFQGFSYEQYF. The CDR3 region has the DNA TGTGCCAGCAGTTTCCAGGGATTCTCCTACGAGCAGTACTTC.

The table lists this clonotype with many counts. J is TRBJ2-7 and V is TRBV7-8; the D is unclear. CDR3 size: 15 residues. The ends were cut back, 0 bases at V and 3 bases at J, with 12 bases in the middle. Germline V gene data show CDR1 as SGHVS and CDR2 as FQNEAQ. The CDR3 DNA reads TGTGCCAGCAGCTTAGCGGGGTCTATGGACTACGAGCAGTACTTC. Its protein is CASSLAGSMDYEQYF.